This T cell receptor beta chain was observed in a study of blood T cell repertoires in COVID-19. Whole-study context: PBMCs, B-cell-depleted T cells, or T cells provided the cDNA or gDNA that made up the material.

In the study's own analysis: Amplified reference gene primers provided the basis for estimating nucleated cell counts. The assay was immunoSEQ multiplex PCR, and TCRdb's table has in-frame clones only and misses some. The V and J calls and clone size come from that table; D and trimming were worked out from the DNA. The sample shows a few hundred thousand clones, roughly 89% of them seen only once. The CDR3 is 15 amino acids. Trimming pared 5 bases from V and 1 base from J, leaving 15 bases between. In assigning cohorts, the study relied on participant-reported clinical history. The sequence was obtained from a young man with acute COVID-19. The chain joins TRBV5-3 to TRBJ1-1; perhaps TRBD1 as D (5 bases). TRBV5-3 belongs to the ORF category, with a function that is uncertain. Sequencing was done on a sample of PBMCs or T cells enriched from blood (not recorded which). Here the CDR3 DNA reads TGTGCCAGAAGACCTGACAGACCGAAGAACACTGAAGCTTTCTTT. Protein: CARRPDRPKNTEAFF.